One sample yielded the 23 T cell receptor beta chains listed below, sequenced in a study of control samples from healthy donors and cancer patients. The method was immunoSEQ multiplex PCR; TCRdb's version includes in-frame clones alone and lacks a portion of them. The sample records just over 150,000 clones, around 90% being singletons. Sequenced input: blood. Source of these receptors: a man younger than 45 in good health.

The gene calls are TRBV27 and TRBJ2-7; 7 bases align to TRBD2. Germline trimming cut 1 base from V and 3 bases from J; bases unmatched to any gene: 33. This CDR3 spans 24 amino acids. Per the germline V gene, CDR1 is MNHEY and CDR2 is SMNVEV (reference sequence). CDR3 coding DNA: TGTGCCAGCAGTTTATTTCCCCCGCGGGGGAATATCGCTCCTGGCTCCTCTACAATCTACGAGCAGTACTTC. It translates to CASSLFPPRGNIAPGSSTIYEQYF.

This rearrangement joins TRBV7-9 to TRBJ1-4, with 10 bases lining up with TRBD1. Trimming cost V 5 bases and J 7 bases; bases outside gene matches: 10. In germline, CDR1 is SEHNR, CDR2 FQNEAQ (reference sequence). The CDR3 totals 16 residues. Written as DNA, the CDR3 is TGTGCCAGCAGCGGGACAGGGGAGGATTGGAGTGAAAAACTGTTTTTT. Protein: CASSGTGEDWSEKLFF.

In its sample, this clone was seen once. This chain joins TRBV7-9 and TRBJ1-2; D is possibly TRBD1 (6 bases). The CDR3 totals 15 residues. The V gene lost 1 base and the J gene lost 9 bases, with 18 bases spanning the gap. From germline, CDR1 is SEHNR and CDR2 FQNEAQ (reference sequence). CDR3 DNA: TGTGCCAGCAGCTTAGACGGGGGGGCGTCGACGAGCTACACCTTC. This gives the protein CASSLDGGASTSYTF.

The chain couples TRBV21-1 to TRBJ2-5; the DNA was not used to check the table's D call, TRBD1. TRBV21-1 is given as a pseudogene. This CDR3 is 12 amino acids long. As DNA, the CDR3 is TGTGCCAGCAGCGTCACCGGGACAGGGTCTTACTTC. Its translation: CASSVTGTGSYF.

The V and J genes are TRBV27 and TRBJ2-7; D is ambiguous. This CDR3 is built from 12 residues. Germline V gene sequence: CDR1 MNHEY, CDR2 SMNVEV (reference sequence). V was trimmed by 10 bases and J by 2 bases, leaving 12 bases between them. Written as DNA, the CDR3 is TGTGCCACCTCGGGTCGGACCTACGAGCAGTACTTC. Residues: CATSGRTYEQYF.

V usage is TRBV15 and J usage is TRBJ1-5; 7 bases are shared with TRBD1. The germline gives CDR1 LNHNV, CDR2 YYDKDF (reference sequence). V lost 3 bases to trimming and J lost 3 bases; unmatched junction nucleotides: 5. This CDR3 is built from 15 residues. Written as DNA, the CDR3 is TGTGCCACCAGCAGGCTGACAGGGATCAATCAGCCCCAGCATTTT. Protein sequence: CATSRLTGINQPQHF.

The chain carries TRBV6-5 and TRBJ2-1; 12 nucleotides match TRBD1. CDR1 is MNHEY and CDR2 is SVGAGI in the germline V gene. J gave up 8 bases and V 4 bases, and 3 bases lay outside the gene matches. The CDR3 contains 14 residues. CDR3 in DNA: TGTGCCAGCAGTTCAGGGACAGGGGGCTATGAGCAGTTCTTC. Translation: CASSSGTGGYEQFF.

The rearrangement joins TRBV9 to TRBJ2-3; tentatively, D is TRBD1 (5 bases). The CDR3 spans 12 residues. Germline CDR1 is SGDLS and CDR2 is YYNGEE. The V end lost 4 bases, the J end lost 6 bases, and 9 bases lay between the germline ends. CDR3 loop: CASSLRQDTQYF. The CDR3 DNA is TGTGCCAGCAGCCTACGACAGGATACGCAGTATTTT. Looking up the rest from reference TRBV9 and TRBJ2-3 gives the full variable domain: DSGVTQTPKHLITATGQRVTLRCSPRSGDLSVYWYQQSLDQGLQFLIQYYNGEERAKGNILERFSAQQFPDLHSELNLSSLELGDSALYFCASSLRQDTQYFGPGTRLTVL.

The chain joins TRBV20-1 to TRBJ2-3; TRBD2 might be the D (6 bases). Germline V CDR1 and CDR2: DFQATT, SNEGSKA (reference sequence). The CDR3 length is 11 residues. CDR3 amino acids: CRGTVTDTQYF. The CDR3 DNA reads as TGCAGGGGGACTGTTACCGATACGCAGTATTTT.

V gene TRBV7-8 combines with J gene TRBJ1-1, with D possibly matching TRBD1 (6 bases). Germline V gives CDR1 SGHVS, CDR2 FQNEAQ. V was trimmed by 4 bases and J by 5 bases, leaving 14 bases between them. This CDR3 has 14 residues. The CDR3 DNA is TGTGCCAGCAGCTACCGGACAGCCGAAACTGAAGCTTTCTTT. It specifies CASSYRTAETEAFF.

The gene calls are TRBV5-6 and TRBJ1-6; D ambiguous. The germline V gene encodes CDR1 SGHDT and CDR2 YYEEEE. Trimming shortened V by 1 base and J by 5 bases, and 19 bases separated the two germline ends. This CDR3 contains 18 residues. Here the CDR3 reads CASSLNLRYEKDNSPLHF. CDR3 coding DNA: TGTGCCAGCAGCTTGAATCTCCGGTACGAGAAGGATAATTCACCCCTCCACTTT.

V and J are TRBV11-2 and TRBJ2-7; no reliable D call. Germline-derived CDR1 and CDR2 are SGHAT and FQNNGV. CDR3 length equals 14 residues. V was clipped by 2 bases and J by 0 bases, with 8 bases between them. The CDR3 is CASSLKQSSYEQYF. Here the CDR3 DNA reads TGTGCCAGCAGCTTAAAACAGAGCTCCTACGAGCAGTACTTC. Filled out from reference TRBV11-2 and TRBJ2-7, the complete variable domain reads EAGVAQSPRYKIIEKRQSVAFWCNPISGHATLYWYQQILGQGPKLLIQFQNNGVVDDSQLPKDRFSAERLKGVDSTLKIQPAKLEDSAVYLCASSLKQSSYEQYFGPGTRLTVT.

This sequence joins TRBV7-2 and TRBJ2-5, with D tentatively TRBD2 (5 bases). V lost 5 bases to trimming and J lost 7 bases, with 11 bases between them. Per germline, CDR1 SGHTA and CDR2 FQGNSA. The CDR3 spans 12 residues. The CDR3 region is CASSPREGTQYF. In nucleotides, the CDR3 is TGTGCCAGCAGCCCCCGGGAAGGGACCCAGTACTTC.

The genes are TRBV6-5 and TRBJ1-2; the D is unclear. This CDR3 is 14 amino acids long. Germline V gene sequence: CDR1 MNHEY, CDR2 SVGAGI. V shed 7 bases and J shed 0 bases, with 12 bases lying between them. In DNA form, the CDR3 reads TGTGCCAGCACCGAGACTGAGGCTAACTATGGCTACACCTTC. Its protein product is CASTETEANYGYTF.

The chain joins TRBV9 to TRBJ2-7; tentatively, D is TRBD1 (6 bases). From germline, CDR1 is SGDLS and CDR2 YYNGEE. The V end was cut by 0 bases, the J end by 4 bases, with 14 bases between. The CDR3 is 15 residues long. In DNA, the CDR3 is TGTGCCAGCAGCGTAGGAGGGGGTCCTATATACGAGCAGTACTTC. The encoded protein is CASSVGGGPIYEQYF.

This clone was observed once. The CDR3 DNA follows: TGTGCCAGCAGCCCAACCGGGACAGTCAATGAGCAGTTCTTC. Amino acids: CASSPTGTVNEQFF. The genes are TRBV5-4 and TRBJ2-1; 7 bases line up with TRBD1. Per the germline V gene, CDR1 is SGHNT and CDR2 is YYREEE (reference sequence). This CDR3 is 14 amino acids long. V shed 4 bases and J 6 bases; nucleotides not matched to a gene: 7.

The V call is TRBV10-3, the J call TRBJ1-6; D gene uncertain. CDR3 length: 15 amino acids. CDR1 is ENHRY, CDR2 SYGVKD, per germline. Deletions cut 5 bases from V and 7 bases from J, with 15 bases between. The CDR3 nucleotides are TGTGCCATCAGTAAAGTAGAAAGCTTGAATTCACCCCTCCACTTT. This gives the protein CAISKVESLNSPLHF.

The V and J genes are TRBV15 and TRBJ2-5; unclear D gene. This CDR3 is 14 amino acids long. V gave up 0 bases and J gave up 2 bases, with 7 bases separating them. Per the germline V gene, CDR1 is LNHNV and CDR2 is YYDKDF (reference sequence). The CDR3 spells CATSRDLGQETQYF. The CDR3 nucleotides are TGTGCCACCAGCAGAGATCTGGGACAAGAGACCCAGTACTTC.

This rearrangement joins TRBV29-1 to TRBJ2-2; D gene unclear. The CDR3 has 14 residues. Trimming removed 1 base from V and 0 bases from J, with 6 bases in between. The germline V gene encodes CDR1 SQVTM and CDR2 ANQGSEA. The CDR3 here is CSVEGHTNTGELFF. The CDR3 DNA reads TGCAGCGTTGAAGGACACACGAACACCGGGGAGCTGTTTTTT.

About this clone: The sample has other DNA sequences that encode this CDR3 too. The V call is TRBV6-5, the J call TRBJ1-1, with 7 bases identical to TRBD1. Per the germline V gene, CDR1 is MNHEY and CDR2 is SVGAGI. The CDR3 consists of 13 residues. The ends lost 6 bases at V and 5 bases at J; junction bases unmatched: 6. The CDR3 is CASSYYRGTEAFF. In DNA form, the CDR3 reads TGTGCCAGCAGCTATTACAGGGGAACTGAAGCTTTCTTT.

The CDR3 nucleotides read TGTGCCAGCTCACTTACCGGGACAGGGGGATCAGTAATCCCCATATATTTT. This translates into CASSLTGTGGSVIPIYF. The genes are TRBV18 and TRBJ1-3, with TRBD1 matching 11 bases. The trim removed 4 bases at V and 11 bases at J, leaving 16 bases unmatched. From germline, CDR1 is KGHSH and CDR2 LQKENI. This CDR3 comprises 17 residues.

This clone appeared a single time. Here the CDR3 DNA reads TGCAGCGTTGAAGGGGGCGGACAAGAGACCCAGTACTTC. Translation: CSVEGGGQETQYF. V and J are TRBV29-1 and TRBJ2-5; the D gene is possibly TRBD1 (5 bases). V dropped 1 base and J dropped 2 bases, with 8 bases sitting between them. The germline CDR1 and CDR2 sequences are SQVTM and ANQGSEA. The CDR3 extends over 13 amino acids.

The chain carries TRBV11-2 and TRBJ1-2, with 11 bases matching TRBD1. The CDR3 loop spans 15 amino acids. The germline CDR1 and CDR2 sequences are SGHAT and FQNNGV. V gave up 5 bases and J gave up 8 bases; unmatched junction bases: 10. This chain's CDR3 is CASSPRPGQGDGYTF. The CDR3 DNA reads TGTGCCAGCAGCCCGCGACCGGGACAGGGGGACGGCTACACCTTC.